This T cell receptor beta chain was recovered during a study of cytomegalovirus exposure and HLA in healthy donors. Looking at the study overall: Genetic ancestry analysis placed approximately 79% of the 400 or so donors that were genotyped in the Caucasian-associated cluster.

These donors, healthy bone marrow donors, were studied. This clone has a handful of counts. Its antigen remains unknown. Overall study results and limits: For most subjects, TCR beta sequences were reported to predict HLA-A and HLA-B alleles with accuracy.

The primer mix had 60 Vbeta and 13 Jbeta primers. Clones were sequenced by immunoSEQ multiplex PCR, and TCRdb holds only the in-frame ones, with some missing. The sample yields 150,000 or so clones, 65% to 70% seen once. Sequenced sample: PBMCs. The sequence was obtained from a man in his thirties or forties in good health and CMV-seropositive.

CDR3: CASSRRWTEAFF. CDR3 nucleotide sequence: TGTGCCAGCAGTCGCAGGTGGACTGAAGCTTTCTTT. J is TRBJ1-1 and V is TRBV28; D unclear. Deletions cut 5 bases from V and 5 bases from J, with 9 bases between. CDR1 and CDR2 from the germline V gene are MDHEN and SYDVKM. The CDR3 totals 12 residues.